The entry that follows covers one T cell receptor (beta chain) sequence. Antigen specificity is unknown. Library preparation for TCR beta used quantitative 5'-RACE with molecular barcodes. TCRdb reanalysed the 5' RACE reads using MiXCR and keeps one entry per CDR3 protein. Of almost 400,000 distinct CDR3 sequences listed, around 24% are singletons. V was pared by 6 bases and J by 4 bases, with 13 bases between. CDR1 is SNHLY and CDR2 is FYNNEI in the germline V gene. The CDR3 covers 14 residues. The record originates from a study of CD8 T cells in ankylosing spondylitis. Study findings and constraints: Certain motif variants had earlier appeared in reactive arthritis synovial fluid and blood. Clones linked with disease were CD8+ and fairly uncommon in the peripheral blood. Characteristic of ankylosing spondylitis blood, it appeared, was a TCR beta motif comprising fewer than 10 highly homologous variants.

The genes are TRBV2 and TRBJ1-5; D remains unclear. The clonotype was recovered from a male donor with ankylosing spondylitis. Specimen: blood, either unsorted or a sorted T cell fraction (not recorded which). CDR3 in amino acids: CASRSWTRNQPQHF. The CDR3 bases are TGTGCCAGCAGGTCGTGGACGAGAAATCAGCCCCAGCATTTT.